Listed here are 21 T cell receptor beta chains from one sample, sequenced in a study of blood T cells in healthy people across ages. Primed by a sample-barcoded 5' primer and a J-beta primer mix, a second PCR proceeded for about 6 to 11 cycles. Via MiXCR, TCRdb re-called the 5' RACE reads, giving one row per CDR3 protein. The sample includes some 850,000 distinct CDR3 sequences, approximately 24% seen only once; the top ten take 2.5% to 3.5%. The same data also contributed to another study, on T cells of mothers and their children.

The sequenced sample was blood. All receptors come from a boy aged 5-17 years in good health.

This clonotype turned up a few times. The CDR3 here is CASSHSQSNQPQHF. DNA of the CDR3: TGTGCCAGCAGCCACTCACAGAGTAATCAGCCCCAGCATTTT. This chain uses TRBV3-1 with TRBJ1-5, with D unclear. V was pared by 3 bases and J by 4 bases, with 10 bases between. The CDR3 runs 14 residues. Germline V gene lookup returns CDR1 LGHDT and CDR2 YNNKEL (reference sequence).

This clonotype was picked up a small number of times. The chain uses TRBV7-9 and TRBJ2-1, with D perhaps matching TRBD1 (5 bases). This CDR3 region has 16 residues. V lost 7 bases, J lost 0 bases, and 16 bases lay in between. Germline values: CDR1 SEHNR, CDR2 FQNEAQ (reference sequence). The CDR3 DNA sequence: TGTGCCAGCACCAGGGATCGGAGCAGCTCCTACAATGAGCAGTTCTTC. It is translated as CASTRDRSSSYNEQFF.

The J gene is TRBJ2-7, the V gene TRBV10-3; D could derive from TRBD1 or TRBD2 (5 bases each). In germline, CDR1 is ENHRY, CDR2 SYGVKD. Trimming left V 7 bases short and J 3 bases short, with 19 bases between. There are 15 residues in the CDR3. The CDR3 DNA reads as TGTGCCATCACCGAGGGAAAGGGGCCCTACTACGAGCAGTACTTC. Its protein is CAITEGKGPYYEQYF.

The chain's CDR3 is CASRGNGLAGGETQYF. The CDR3 DNA reads as TGCGCCAGCAGGGGCAACGGACTAGCGGGGGGAGAGACCCAGTACTTC. This chain uses TRBV5-1 with TRBJ2-5, with TRBD2 matching over 14 bases. V shed 5 bases and J 4 bases; nucleotides not matched to a gene: 7. This CDR3 comprises 16 residues. Germline V gives CDR1 SGHRS, CDR2 YFSETQ.

This clonotype has more than one count but fewer than ten. V gene TRBV11-2 combines with J gene TRBJ2-5; a possible D gene is TRBD1 (5 bases). The CDR3 has 14 residues. Germline-derived CDR1 and CDR2 are SGHAT and FQNNGV. Deletions cut 5 bases from V and 2 bases from J, with 12 bases between. Written as DNA, the CDR3 is TGTGCCAGCAGCAAGACAGAAGATCAAGAGACCCAGTACTTC. Translated, it gives CASSKTEDQETQYF.

This clonotype was seen a handful of times. A read error is likely, as this CDR3 ends without the conserved phenylalanine or tryptophan. The chain recombines TRBV20-1 with TRBJ1-1, with D unclear. Trimming left V 5 bases short and J 6 bases short, with 7 bases between. Looked up from germline, CDR1 is DFQATT and CDR2 is SNEGSKA (reference sequence). The CDR3 is 10 amino acids. The CDR3 region has the DNA TGCAGTGCTCGGGTCGCTGAAGCTTTCCTT. This encodes CSARVAEAFL.

This clonotype was seen a few times. This chain uses TRBV9 with TRBJ2-7, with 8 bases aligning to TRBD1. CDR3 length: 16 amino acids. Germline trimming cut 3 bases from V and 4 bases from J; bases unmatched to any gene: 12. The germline CDR1 and CDR2 sequences are SGDLS and YYNGEE. Written as DNA, the CDR3 is TGTGCCAGCAGCGCCCAAGGCGGGACAGGTTTGTACGAGCAGTACTTC. This sequence encodes CASSAQGGTGLYEQYF. Using reference TRBV9 and TRBJ2-7 for the parts outside the CDR3, the full variable domain is DSGVTQTPKHLITATGQRVTLRCSPRSGDLSVYWYQQSLDQGLQFLIQYYNGEERAKGNILERFSAQQFPDLHSELNLSSLELGDSALYFCASSAQGGTGLYEQYFGPGTRLTVT.

The genes are TRBV12-3 or TRBV12-4 and TRBJ1-2, with D maybe TRBD1 (5 bases). The CDR3 sequence is 13 residues long. Deletions cut 5 bases from V and 3 bases from J, with 10 bases between. The CDR3 sequence is CASSSDSDYGYTF. Written as DNA, the CDR3 is TGTGCCAGCAGTAGCGACAGCGACTATGGCTACACCTTC.

This clonotype was picked up a small number of times. The chain recombines TRBV30 with TRBJ2-7; TRBD2 might be the D (6 bases). CDR1 and CDR2 (germline): GTSNPN, SVGIG (reference sequence). Trimming shortened V by 3 bases and J by 2 bases, and 8 bases separated the two germline ends. CDR3 length: 12 amino acids. CDR3 sequence (DNA): TGTGCCTGGAGACTAGCTGCCTACGAGCAGTACTTC. It codes for CAWRLAAYEQYF. The whole variable domain, filled in from reference TRBV30 and TRBJ2-7, reads SQTIHQWPATLVQPVGSPLSLECTVEGTSNPNLYWYRQAAGRGLQLLFYSVGIGQISSEVPQNLSASRPQDRQFILSSKKLLLSDSGFYLCAWRLAAYEQYFGPGTRLTVT.

The rearrangement links TRBV12-5 to TRBJ1-6; D might be TRBD1 (6 bases). V lost 3 bases to trimming and J lost 7 bases, with 10 bases between them. Germline assignment: CDR1 LGHNT and CDR2 FRNRAP. This CDR3 is 14 amino acids long. DNA for the CDR3: TGTGCTAGTGGTTTAACAGGGACAAATTCACCCCTCCACTTT. It encodes CASGLTGTNSPLHF. Based on the CDR3 plus reference TRBV12-5 and TRBJ1-6, the full variable domain is DARVTQTPRHKVTEMGQEVTMRCQPILGHNTVFWYRQTMMQGLELLAYFRNRAPLDDSGMPKDRFSAEMPDATLATLKIQPSEPRDSAVYFCASGLTGTNSPLHFGNGTRLTVT.

V usage is TRBV7-2 and J usage is TRBJ2-1; 8 bases align to TRBD1. The CDR3 runs to 15 residues. Trimming cost V 5 bases and J 4 bases; bases outside gene matches: 7. Germline V CDR1 and CDR2: SGHTA, FQGNSA. The CDR3 DNA is TGTGCCAGCAGCCTCCAGGGGGCGGGTTACAATGAGCAGTTCTTC. This encodes CASSLQGAGYNEQFF.

The chain joins TRBV5-1 to TRBJ1-3, with D possibly matching TRBD1 (6 bases). CDR1 SGHRS and CDR2 YFSETQ come from the germline V gene. This CDR3 region has 18 residues. V was pared by 0 bases and J by 1 base, with 17 bases between. CDR3 DNA: TGCGCCAGCAGCTTGGTAGGGCCCCAGGGGAGGTCTGGAAACACCATATATTTT. Translation gives CASSLVGPQGRSGNTIYF.

This sequence joins TRBV20-1 and TRBJ1-3; 7 bases are a match to TRBD1. Germline V gene sequence: CDR1 DFQATT, CDR2 SNEGSKA (reference sequence). The CDR3 consists of 16 residues. V shed 2 bases and J 0 bases; nucleotides not matched to a gene: 7. CDR3 in amino acids: CSARWAGGYSGNTIYF. The CDR3 nucleotides read TGCAGTGCTAGATGGGCAGGGGGGTACTCTGGAAACACCATATATTTT.

Here the CDR3 DNA reads TGCAGTGCTAGAGATACTGGCTTCGCGAACACCGGGGAGCTGTTTTTT. Translated: CSARDTGFANTGELFF. This chain joins TRBV20-1 and TRBJ2-2, with no clear D. The CDR3 sequence is 16 residues long. Per germline, CDR1 DFQATT and CDR2 SNEGSKA (reference sequence). The ends were cut back, 0 bases at V and 0 bases at J, with 11 bases in the middle.

This clonotype was counted a few times. The gene calls are TRBV14 and TRBJ2-7; the match to TRBD2 covers 9 bases. Per the germline V gene, CDR1 is SGHDN and CDR2 is FVKESK. There are 14 residues in the CDR3. Trimming took 4 bases from V and 9 from J; bases not matched to a gene: 10. CDR3 nucleotides: TGTGCCAGCAGCCCCTTTAGCGGGGGCACGAGGCAGTACTTC. Translated, it gives CASSPFSGGTRQYF. Supplemented by reference TRBV14 and TRBJ2-7, the full variable domain reads EAGVTQFPSHSVIEKGQTVTLRCDPISGHDNLYWYRRVMGKEIKFLLHFVKESKQDESGMPNNRFLAERTGGTYSTLKVQPAELEDSGVYFCASSPFSGGTRQYFGPGTRLTVT.

The J gene is TRBJ2-1, the V gene TRBV4-3, with 10 bases lining up with TRBD2. The germline CDR1 and CDR2 sequences are LGHNA and YSLEER. With 1 base clipped from V and 2 bases from J, the junction kept 8 bases outside the gene matches. CDR3 length equals 18 residues. In DNA, the CDR3 is TGCGCCAGCAGCCAAGTGGCTAGCGGGAGTTCTACCTACAATGAGCAGTTCTTC. Its translation is CASSQVASGSSTYNEQFF.

This clonotype turned up a few times. The chain couples TRBV6-5 to TRBJ2-5, with 8 bases matching TRBD2. V shed 10 bases and J 5 bases; nucleotides not matched to a gene: 15. The CDR3 totals 15 residues. Germline CDR1 is MNHEY and CDR2 is SVGAGI. CDR3 coding DNA: TGTGCCACCCCTTATGGGACTAGACCCTCGGAGACCCAGTACTTC. Translated, it gives CATPYGTRPSETQYF.

This clonotype was recorded a few times. The chain couples TRBV5-1 to TRBJ2-5; 12 bases map to TRBD1. There are 15 residues in the CDR3. The V and J ends lost 4 bases and 4 bases, in that order; junction bases with no gene match: 5. The germline CDR1 and CDR2 sequences are SGHRS and YFSETQ. The CDR3: CASSGGQGAGETQYF. CDR3 nucleotide sequence: TGCGCCAGCAGCGGGGGACAGGGGGCGGGAGAGACCCAGTACTTC.

This clonotype was recorded a few times. The chain combines TRBV19 with TRBJ1-5; TRBD1 aligns across 8 bases. Germline V gene sequence: CDR1 LNHDA, CDR2 SQIVND (reference sequence). The CDR3 is 14 residues long. V gave up 3 bases and J gave up 3 bases; unmatched junction bases: 1. CDR3 DNA sequence: TGTGCCAGTAGTATGGGACAGGTCAATCAGCCCCAGCATTTT. Amino acid sequence: CASSMGQVNQPQHF.

This clonotype appeared a few times. The chain uses TRBV28 and TRBJ2-7; 7 bases map to TRBD1. This CDR3 region has 19 residues. The J segment lost 3 bases and the V segment lost 1 base, leaving 18 bases of the junction unmatched. Germline CDR1 MDHEN, CDR2 SYDVKM. CDR3 coding DNA: TGTGCCAGCAGTTTATCCCGACAGGGCTGGGGCCCTACCGACTACGAGCAGTACTTC. Residues: CASSLSRQGWGPTDYEQYF.

This clonotype has just a few counts. The chain is built from TRBV5-1 and TRBJ1-1; 9 bases are shared with TRBD1. The CDR3 runs 13 residues. With V trimmed by 7 bases and J by 6 bases, 7 bases remained unmatched. In germline, CDR1 is SGHRS, CDR2 YFSETQ. CDR3 nucleotide sequence: TGCGCCAGCGATCCGGGACAGGGCTCTGAAGCTTTCTTT. It encodes CASDPGQGSEAFF. The full variable domain, its missing parts supplied by reference TRBV5-1 and TRBJ1-1, is KAGVTQTPRYLIKTRGQQVTLSCSPISGHRSVSWYQQTPGQGLQFLFEYFSETQRNKGNFPGRFSGRQFSNSRSEMNVSTLELGDSALYLCASDPGQGSEAFFGQGTRLTVV.